Listed below are T cell receptor beta chains from one sample, sequenced in a study of cytomegalovirus exposure and HLA in healthy donors. TCRdb's table, derived via immunoSEQ multiplex PCR, lists solely in-frame clones and lacks some. The table has more than 70,000 clones, about 94% seen once; the top ten hold about 0.93%. What was sequenced was PBMCs. Receptor source: a woman aged 18-35 years in good health and CMV-seronegative. CDR3s include the opening cysteine and the closing phenylalanine or tryptophan. Fields, in order: CDR3 protein, CDR3 DNA, CDR3 length, D gene, V gene, J gene, clone size. D genes are given only for firm matches. Not every row has a clone size; where given, it reads once, few, many or a size class.

CDR3: CASSQGLAGAYEQYF
DNA: TGTGCCAGCAGCCAAGGACTAGCGGGAGCCTACGAGCAGTACTTC
length: 15
D: TRBD2
V: TRBV11-3
J: TRBJ2-7
size: NA

CDR3: CASSQAGQEGLRETQYF
DNA: TGTGCCAGCAGCCAAGCCGGACAGGAAGGACTCCGGGAGACCCAGTACTTC
length: 17
D: TRBD1
V: TRBV4-2
J: TRBJ2-5
size: NA

CDR3: CASSLDRLATNEKLFF
DNA: TGTGCCAGCAGCCTGGACAGACTTGCAACTAATGAAAAACTGTTTTTT
length: 16
D: NA
V: TRBV2
J: TRBJ1-4
size: NA

CDR3: CASSGGGHYGYTF
DNA: TGTGCCAGCAGCGGGGGGGGGCACTATGGCTACACCTTC
length: 13
D: NA
V: TRBV11-2
J: TRBJ1-2
size: NA

CDR3: CASSQELGLALYEQYF
DNA: TGTGCCAGCAGCCAAGAATTGGGACTAGCGCTCTACGAGCAGTACTTC
length: 16
D: TRBD2
V: TRBV4-2
J: TRBJ2-7
size: NA

CDR3: CAWSVQVGSGRVLYEQYF
DNA: TGTGCCTGGAGTGTACAAGTGGGTAGCGGGAGGGTCCTCTACGAGCAGTACTTC
length: 18
D: TRBD2
V: TRBV30
J: TRBJ2-7
size: NA

CDR3: CASSQVGWGGDQKLFF
DNA: TGTGCCAGCAGCCAAGTGGGATGGGGGGGCGATCAAAAACTGTTTTTT
length: 16
D: NA
V: TRBV4-2
J: TRBJ1-4
size: NA

CDR3: CASSPTGTGGFYNEQFF
DNA: TGTGCCAGCAGTCCTACCGGGACAGGGGGCTTCTACAATGAGCAGTTCTTC
length: 17
D: TRBD1
V: TRBV9
J: TRBJ2-1
size: NA

CDR3: CAWQAGGVNEQYF
DNA: TGTGCCTGGCAAGCGGGAGGTGTGAACGAGCAGTACTTC
length: 13
D: TRBD2
V: TRBV30
J: TRBJ2-7
size: once

CDR3: CASRRPGQVEKLFF
DNA: TGTGCCAGCAGGAGACCGGGACAGGTTGAAAAACTGTTTTTT
length: 14
D: TRBD1
V: TRBV27
J: TRBJ1-4
size: NA

CDR3: CASRGQSPLGELFF
DNA: TGTGCCAGCAGAGGACAGAGCCCGTTGGGGGAGCTGTTTTTT
length: 14
D: NA
V: TRBV6-5
J: TRBJ2-2
size: NA

CDR3: CASTDRGRLGETQYF
DNA: TGTGCCAGTACCGACAGGGGGCGATTAGGAGAGACCCAGTACTTC
length: 15
D: TRBD1
V: TRBV19
J: TRBJ2-5
size: NA

CDR3: CASSSGTSSYEQYF
DNA: TGTGCCAGCAGCAGCGGGACGAGCTCCTACGAGCAGTACTTC
length: 14
D: TRBD2
V: TRBV27
J: TRBJ2-7
size: few

CDR3: CASSTSTGANTEAFF
DNA: TGTGCCAGCTCAACGTCGACAGGGGCGAACACTGAAGCTTTCTTT
length: 15
D: TRBD1
V: TRBV18
J: TRBJ1-1
size: NA

CDR3: CASSPLGQPQHF
DNA: TGTGCCAGCAGCCCACTGGGCCAGCCCCAGCATTTT
length: 12
D: NA
V: TRBV27
J: TRBJ1-5
size: NA

CDR3: CASSFQDRPYNEQFF
DNA: TGTGCCAGCAGCTTTCAGGATAGACCGTACAATGAGCAGTTCTTC
length: 15
D: NA
V: TRBV5-4
J: TRBJ2-1
size: NA

CDR3: CASRSTSGRGEQFF
DNA: TGTGCCAGCAGGTCGACTAGCGGGAGAGGTGAGCAGTTCTTC
length: 14
D: TRBD2
V: TRBV6-1
J: TRBJ2-1
size: NA

CDR3: CASSSQGTTNEKLFF
DNA: TGTGCCAGCAGCTCACAGGGAACAACTAATGAAAAACTGTTTTTT
length: 15
D: NA
V: TRBV11-2
J: TRBJ1-4
size: NA

CDR3: CASSGPSGNWYEQYF
DNA: TGTGCCAGCAGCGGCCCTAGCGGGAATTGGTACGAGCAGTACTTC
length: 15
D: TRBD2
V: TRBV9
J: TRBJ2-7
size: once

CDR3: CASSDSEGSYNEQFF
DNA: TGTGCCAGCAGTGACTCTGAGGGCTCCTACAATGAGCAGTTCTTC
length: 15
D: NA
V: TRBV6-4
J: TRBJ2-1
size: few

CDR3: CASSLRFRRYEQFF
DNA: TGTGCCAGCAGCTTGAGGTTCAGGCGATACGAGCAGTTCTTC
length: 14
D: NA
V: TRBV5-6
J: TRBJ2-1
size: NA

CDR3: CASSYSGTGELFF
DNA: TGTGCCAGCAGTTACTCCGGGACCGGGGAGCTGTTTTTT
length: 13
D: NA
V: TRBV6-5
J: TRBJ2-2
size: NA

CDR3: CASSFWTSGQETQYF
DNA: TGTGCCAGCAGCTTCTGGACTAGCGGCCAAGAGACCCAGTACTTC
length: 15
D: TRBD2
V: TRBV7-9
J: TRBJ2-5
size: NA

CDR3: CASSVAGTGGTGELFF
DNA: TGTGCCAGCAGCGTTGCCGGGACAGGGGGCACCGGGGAGCTGTTTTTT
length: 16
D: TRBD1
V: TRBV7-8
J: TRBJ2-2
size: NA

CDR3: CASSKGSAGIYEQYF
DNA: TGTGCCAGCAGTAAGGGGTCAGCGGGAATCTACGAGCAGTACTTC
length: 15
D: TRBD2
V: TRBV28
J: TRBJ2-7
size: NA

CDR3: CASSEEGGNPYEQYF
DNA: TGTGCCAGCAGTGAAGAAGGCGGGAATCCCTACGAGCAGTACTTC
length: 15
D: NA
V: TRBV6-1
J: TRBJ2-7
size: NA

CDR3: CASRPDRQSNQPQHF
DNA: TGCGCCAGCAGACCCGACAGGCAGAGCAATCAGCCCCAGCATTTT
length: 15
D: NA
V: TRBV4-1
J: TRBJ1-5
size: NA

CDR3: CASSVALLGQEPGTQYF
DNA: TGTGCCAGCAGCGTAGCTCTACTGGGGCAGGAGCCAGGGACCCAGTACTTC
length: 17
D: NA
V: TRBV9
J: TRBJ2-5
size: NA

CDR3: CASVNSPGDTQYF
DNA: TGTGCCAGCGTCAACTCACCGGGGGATACGCAGTATTTT
length: 13
D: NA
V: TRBV9
J: TRBJ2-3
size: NA

CDR3: CASSSLGHGSYEQYF
DNA: TGTGCCAGCAGTTCTCTGGGACATGGATCCTACGAGCAGTACTTC
length: 15
D: NA
V: TRBV28
J: TRBJ2-7
size: NA

CDR3: CASSQSGDRVLHEQYF
DNA: TGTGCCAGCAGCCAATCAGGCGACAGGGTTCTTCACGAGCAGTACTTC
length: 16
D: TRBD1
V: TRBV14
J: TRBJ2-7
size: once

CDR3: CASSQDEEQGARNEQFF
DNA: TGCGCCAGCAGCCAAGATGAAGAACAGGGGGCGCGTAATGAGCAGTTCTTC
length: 17
D: TRBD1
V: TRBV4-3
J: TRBJ2-1
size: NA

CDR3: CASSQDSLAVEQYF
DNA: TGCGCCAGCAGCCAAGATAGCCTAGCAGTTGAGCAGTACTTC
length: 14
D: NA
V: TRBV4-3
J: TRBJ2-5
size: NA

CDR3: CASSPGLAGLSREQYF
DNA: TGTGCCAGCTCACCGGGACTAGCGGGACTATCGAGGGAGCAGTACTTC
length: 16
D: TRBD2
V: TRBV18
J: TRBJ2-7
size: NA

CDR3: CASTIHSGGSYEQYF
DNA: TGTGCCAGCACCATTCACAGCGGGGGGTCCTACGAGCAGTACTTC
length: 15
D: TRBD2
V: TRBV7-2
J: TRBJ2-7
size: NA

CDR3: CASSKDRVNTEAFF
DNA: TGCGCCAGCAGTAAAGACAGGGTGAACACTGAAGCTTTCTTT
length: 14
D: TRBD1
V: TRBV5-1
J: TRBJ1-1
size: NA

CDR3: CASRKAGQPNSPLHF
DNA: TGTGCCAGCCGTAAGGCGGGACAGCCGAATTCACCCCTCCACTTT
length: 15
D: TRBD1
V: TRBV7-9
J: TRBJ1-6
size: NA

CDR3: CASSPAGVNYGYTF
DNA: TGTGCCAGCAGTCCCGCGGGGGTGAACTATGGCTACACCTTC
length: 14
D: NA
V: TRBV28
J: TRBJ1-2
size: NA

CDR3: CASSSVELYGYTF
DNA: TGTGCCAGCAGTTCTGTGGAGCTCTATGGCTACACCTTC
length: 13
D: NA
V: TRBV6-6
J: TRBJ1-2
size: few